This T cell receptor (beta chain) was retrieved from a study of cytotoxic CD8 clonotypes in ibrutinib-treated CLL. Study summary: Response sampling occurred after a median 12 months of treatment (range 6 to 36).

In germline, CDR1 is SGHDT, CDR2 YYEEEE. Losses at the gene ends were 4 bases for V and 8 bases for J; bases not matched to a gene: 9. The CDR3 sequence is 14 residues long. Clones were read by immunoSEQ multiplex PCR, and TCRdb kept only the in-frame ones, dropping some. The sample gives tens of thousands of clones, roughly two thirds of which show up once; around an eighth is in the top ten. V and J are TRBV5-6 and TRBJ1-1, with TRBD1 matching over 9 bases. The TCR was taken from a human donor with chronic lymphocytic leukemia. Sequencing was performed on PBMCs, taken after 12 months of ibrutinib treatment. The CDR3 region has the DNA TGTGCCAGCAGCAAGACAGGGGGACATCTGGAAGCTTTCTTT. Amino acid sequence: CASSKTGGHLEAFF.